What follows are 26 T cell receptor beta chains derived from one specimen sequenced in a study of blood T cell repertoires in COVID-19. Assay used: immunoSEQ multiplex PCR; TCRdb lists only in-frame clones, some missing. The profile shows 150,000 to 200,000 clones, 90% to 95% of them singletons. The material sequenced was peripheral blood. Source of these receptors: a woman in her sixties with COVID-19, enrolled during active disease.

The V gene is TRBV30, the J gene TRBJ2-7; perhaps TRBD1 as D (5 bases). The CDR3 sequence is 13 residues long. Trimming took 0 bases from V and 0 from J, leaving 6 bases between them. CDR1 and CDR2 (germline): GTSNPN, SVGIG (reference sequence). The CDR3 DNA is TGTGCCTGGAGTGTAGACAGCTCCTACGAGCAGTACTTC. Amino acid sequence: CAWSVDSSYEQYF.

The chain couples TRBV9 to TRBJ2-1; 7 bases are shared with TRBD1. Looked up from germline, CDR1 is SGDLS and CDR2 is YYNGEE. The junction had 12 bases not matched to a gene; V was cut back by 1 base and J by 8 bases. This CDR3 is built from 16 residues. This chain's CDR3 is CASSVSSGTVPDEQFF. CDR3 in DNA: TGTGCCAGCAGCGTATCGTCGGGGACAGTCCCCGATGAGCAGTTCTTC.

The gene calls are TRBV11-2 and TRBJ1-2; D gene uncertain. The CDR3 is made up of 18 amino acids. Trimming shortened V by 5 bases and J by 0 bases, and 22 bases separated the two germline ends. Germline CDR1 SGHAT, CDR2 FQNNGV. Written as DNA, the CDR3 is TGTGCCAGCAGCCGGTTGGCAGGCAGGTCCGGTGCTAACTATGGCTACACCTTC. Translation: CASSRLAGRSGANYGYTF.

J is TRBJ1-2 and V is TRBV18; unclear D gene. Looked up from germline, CDR1 is KGHSH and CDR2 is LQKENI. The CDR3 consists of 19 residues. Trimming pared 3 bases from V and 0 bases from J, leaving 23 bases between. The CDR3: CASSPRISVGGRTNYGYTF. CDR3 DNA sequence: TGTGCCAGCTCACCGAGAATATCCGTAGGCGGTCGAACTAACTATGGCTACACCTTC.

This clone occurred once. The gene calls are TRBV6-5 and TRBJ2-7; D remains ambiguous. Germline CDR1 MNHEY, CDR2 SVGAGI. The V and J ends lost 0 bases and 7 bases respectively, with 19 bases between them. The CDR3 extends over 16 amino acids. CDR3 coding DNA: TGTGCCAGCAGTTACTCGGGCACCGGCCTTGGGCAGGAGCAGTACTTC. It is translated as CASSYSGTGLGQEQYF.

The rearrangement joins TRBV28 to TRBJ1-2; 8 bases fit TRBD1. Germline lookup yields CDR1 MDHEN and CDR2 SYDVKM. V shed 7 bases and J 5 bases; nucleotides not matched to a gene: 9. The CDR3 is 14 amino acids. CDR3 amino acids: CASTLTTGGYGYTF. The CDR3 nucleotides are TGTGCCAGCACCCTTACCACAGGGGGTTATGGCTACACCTTC.

The rearrangement links TRBV6-5 to TRBJ1-2; tentatively, D is TRBD1 (5 bases). CDR1 and CDR2 (germline): MNHEY, SVGAGI. The CDR3 extends over 14 amino acids. Trimming left V 6 bases short and J 4 bases short, with 15 bases between. The CDR3 DNA is TGTGCCAGCAGGATAGGGGAAGGGATCTATGGCTACACCTTC. The encoded protein is CASRIGEGIYGYTF.

The chain links TRBV6-6 to TRBJ1-1, with no clear D. This CDR3 is 13 amino acids long. CDR1 is MNHNY and CDR2 is SVGAGI in the germline V gene (reference sequence). V was clipped by 4 bases and J by 7 bases, with 13 bases between them. The CDR3 spells CASSSNIRREAFF. DNA of the CDR3: TGTGCCAGCAGTTCCAACATTCGTCGTGAAGCTTTCTTT.

The chain recombines TRBV27 with TRBJ2-7; tentatively, D is TRBD1 (5 bases). V was shortened by 8 bases and J by 4 bases, with 18 bases between the two germline ends. Germline CDR1 reads MNHEY; CDR2 reads SMNVEV (reference sequence). There are 14 residues in the CDR3. CDR3 DNA sequence: TGTGCCAGCCATATCCCGGACATGTTGTACGAGCAGTACTTC. The encoded protein is CASHIPDMLYEQYF.

The V call is TRBV11-2, the J call TRBJ2-7; D perhaps matches TRBD1 (5 bases). CDR1 is SGHAT, CDR2 FQNNGV, per germline. The CDR3 totals 14 residues. Trimming left V 1 base short and J 2 bases short, with 9 bases between. CDR3 nucleotides: TGTGCCAGCAGCTTAGCAGGGTTTCCCTACGAGCAGTACTTC. Encoded protein: CASSLAGFPYEQYF.

CDR3 nucleotide sequence: TGTGCCAGCAGCCAAGTCCTAACAGGGGGCACTGAAGCTTTCTTT. This encodes CASSQVLTGGTEAFF. This chain joins TRBV3-1 (or the pseudogene TRBV3-2) and TRBJ1-1, with 8 bases aligning to TRBD1. The CDR3 loop spans 15 amino acids. Trimming removed 1 base from V and 4 bases from J; junction bases left unmatched: 5. The germline V gene has CDR1 LGHDT and CDR2 YNNKEL (reference sequence).

The gene calls are TRBV29-1 and TRBJ2-1, with D uncertain. Trimming removed 5 bases at V and 0 bases at J, with 8 bases between. The length of the CDR3 is 13 residues. CDR1 is SQVTM and CDR2 is ANQGSEA in the germline V gene. CDR3 residues: CSVLVSSYNEQFF. The CDR3 nucleotides read TGCAGCGTTTTGGTTAGCTCCTACAATGAGCAGTTCTTC.

V and J are TRBV6-1 and TRBJ1-2, with D perhaps TRBD1 (6 bases). Germline loops: CDR1 MNHNS, CDR2 SASEGT. V lost 1 base, J lost 13 bases, and 19 bases lay in between. This CDR3 comprises 14 residues. CDR3 loop: CASSEVQGAAVGTF. The CDR3 DNA sequence: TGTGCCAGCAGTGAAGTACAGGGAGCTGCTGTCGGCACCTTC.

This clone was detected only once. The chain has TRBV2 and TRBJ1-5; possibly TRBD1 for D (5 bases). The CDR3 sequence is 13 residues long. V was cut by 1 base and J by 4 bases, with 5 bases left in between. Germline lookup yields CDR1 SNHLY and CDR2 FYNNEI. CDR3 nucleotide sequence: TGTGCCAGCAGTGAAGGACAGAATCAGCCCCAGCATTTT. Protein: CASSEGQNQPQHF.

The rearrangement uses TRBV3-1 (or the pseudogene TRBV3-2) and TRBJ1-2; D remains unclear. Trimming cost V 0 bases and J 7 bases, with 12 bases left between them. Germline CDR1 reads LGHDT; CDR2 reads YNNKEL (reference sequence). The CDR3 is 14 amino acids. The CDR3 coding sequence is TGTGCCAGCAGCCAAGAACCCTTTAGATGTGGCTACACCTTC. Residues: CASSQEPFRCGYTF.

The J gene is TRBJ2-7, the V gene TRBV7-2, with 8 bases lining up with TRBD1. This CDR3 has 15 amino acids. J gave up 3 bases and V 5 bases, and 9 bases lay outside the gene matches. Germline V gene lookup returns CDR1 SGHTA and CDR2 FQGNSA. Written as DNA, the CDR3 is TGTGCCAGCAGCGAAAGGACAGGGCTGCTCTACGAGCAGTACTTC. It translates to CASSERTGLLYEQYF.

This rearrangement joins TRBV6-2 or TRBV6-3 to TRBJ2-7; 11 positions agree with TRBD2. With V trimmed by 6 bases and J by 5 bases, 12 bases remained unmatched. This CDR3 spans 16 amino acids. The germline CDR1 and CDR2 sequences are MNHEY and SVGEGT. The CDR3 nucleotides are TGTGCCAGCAGCTCTACTTTAGCGGGGGGGAATGACGAGCAGTACTTC. Translation: CASSSTLAGGNDEQYF.

This chain joins TRBV10-3 and TRBJ2-5; D remains unclear. Germline CDR1 and CDR2: ENHRY and SYGVKD. V shed 2 bases and J shed 5 bases, with 15 bases lying between them. The CDR3 has 15 amino acids. The CDR3 sequence is CAISELRGEAETQYF. The CDR3 DNA sequence: TGTGCCATCAGTGAGCTCCGTGGTGAAGCGGAGACCCAGTACTTC.

This chain connects TRBV30 to TRBJ1-2; D call uncertain. Germline loops: CDR1 GTSNPN, CDR2 SVGIG (reference sequence). The CDR3 sequence is 12 residues long. V shed 2 bases and J shed 4 bases, with 8 bases lying between them. The CDR3 nucleotides read TGTGCCTGGAGTCGGCAGGCCTATGGCTACACCTTC. Protein: CAWSRQAYGYTF.

The sample holds one count of this clone. The V call is TRBV21-1, the J call TRBJ1-5. TRBV21-1 is shown as a pseudogene. There are 16 residues in the CDR3. The CDR3 spells CASSKPRTLGDQPQHF. The CDR3 region has the DNA TGTGCCAGCAGCAAACCGAGGACCCTGGGAGATCAGCCCCAGCATTTT.

J is TRBJ2-3 and V is TRBV11-3, with TRBD2 matching 16 bases. J gave up 8 bases and V 5 bases, and 19 bases lay outside the gene matches. Germline CDR1 and CDR2: SGHNT and YENEEA. This CDR3 comprises 20 residues. This CDR3 is CASSTYGTSGGARGPITQYF. In nucleotides, the CDR3 is TGTGCCAGCAGCACCTACGGGACTAGCGGGGGGGCTAGGGGTCCTATTACGCAGTATTTT.

The genes are TRBV5-1 and TRBJ2-5; 7 positions match TRBD1. The germline gives CDR1 SGHRS, CDR2 YFSETQ. The CDR3 runs to 12 residues. The J segment lost 7 bases and the V segment lost 4 bases, leaving 4 bases of the junction unmatched. DNA for the CDR3: TGCGCCAGCAGCCCGGGACAGAGGACCCAGTACTTC. Residues: CASSPGQRTQYF. Full variable domain (outside the CDR3, taken from reference TRBV5-1 and TRBJ2-5): KAGVTQTPRYLIKTRGQQVTLSCSPISGHRSVSWYQQTPGQGLQFLFEYFSETQRNKGNFPGRFSGRQFSNSRSEMNVSTLELGDSALYLCASSPGQRTQYFGPGTRLLVL.

The chain has TRBV28 and TRBJ1-5, with a tentative D call TRBD1 (5 bases). Germline CDR1 reads MDHEN; CDR2 reads SYDVKM. Trimming removed 6 bases at V and 1 base at J, with 10 bases between. This CDR3 comprises 14 residues. The CDR3 nucleotides read TGTGCCAGCAGAAGACAGCCGAGCAATCAGCCCCAGCATTTT. Translating gives CASRRQPSNQPQHF. The full variable domain, rest sourced from reference TRBV28 and TRBJ1-5, is DVKVTQSSRYLVKRTGEKVFLECVQDMDHENMFWYRQDPGLGLRLIYFSYDVKMKEKGDIPEGYSVSREKKERFSLILESASTNQTSMYLCASRRQPSNQPQHFGDGTRLSIL.

A single count supports this clone. The chain uses TRBV5-1 and TRBJ1-1, with TRBD1 identical over 9 bases. V shed 7 bases, J shed 3 bases, and the junction held 10 bases outside the gene matches. The V gene's germline CDR1 is SGHRS and CDR2 YFSETQ. The CDR3 sequence is 15 residues long. CDR3 nucleotide sequence: TGCGCCAGCCGTCCGGACAGGGGACAGCACACTGAAGCTTTCTTT. Translating gives CASRPDRGQHTEAFF. Combining the CDR3 with reference TRBV5-1 and TRBJ1-1 gives the whole variable domain KAGVTQTPRYLIKTRGQQVTLSCSPISGHRSVSWYQQTPGQGLQFLFEYFSETQRNKGNFPGRFSGRQFSNSRSEMNVSTLELGDSALYLCASRPDRGQHTEAFFGQGTRLTVV.

The gene calls are TRBV12-5 and TRBJ1-1; the D is unclear. Trimming pared 4 bases from V and 2 bases from J, leaving 8 bases between. Germline V gene lookup returns CDR1 LGHNT and CDR2 FRNRAP. The CDR3 totals 13 residues. The CDR3 is CASGWAGNTEAFF. In nucleotides, the CDR3 is TGTGCTAGTGGTTGGGCTGGAAACACTGAAGCTTTCTTT.

V usage is TRBV4-1 and J usage is TRBJ2-7; D not resolved. Germline-derived CDR1 and CDR2 are MGHRA and YSYEKL. This CDR3 spans 14 amino acids. Trimming removed 0 bases from V and 2 bases from J, with 8 bases in between. The CDR3 nucleotides read TGCGCCAGCAGCCAAGATGTGGGCACCTACGAGCAGTACTTC. Residues: CASSQDVGTYEQYF.